These T cell receptor beta chains were read from a single sample in a study of cytomegalovirus exposure and HLA in healthy donors. TCRdb's table, derived via immunoSEQ multiplex PCR, lists solely in-frame clones and lacks some. The profile covers 100,000 to 150,000 clones, with nearly 90% appearing a single time and roughly 1.2% taken by the ten largest. Sequenced material: PBMCs. These receptor sequences come from a woman aged 18-35 years in good health and CMV-seronegative. CDR3s include the opening cysteine and the closing phenylalanine or tryptophan. The D gene is left open where the match is weak. A row's size may be missing; if present it is once, few, many or a size class.

d_call	v_call	clone_size	j_call	cdr3_nt	cdr3_aa
TRBD2	TRBV9	-	TRBJ2-7	TGTGCCAGCAGCGTAGGAGGTAGCGGGTACGAGCAGTACTTC	CASSVGGSGYEQYF
-	TRBV7-8	-	TRBJ1-1	TGTGCCAGCAGCTTAGGTAGGAACACTGAAGCTTTCTTT	CASSLGRNTEAFF
-	TRBV7-3	-	TRBJ2-1	TGTGCCAGCAGCAGACTAGGTCTCGGGAATGAGCAGTTCTTC	CASSRLGLGNEQFF
TRBD1	TRBV5-1	-	TRBJ1-1	TGCGCCAGCAGCTCTCCATCCCAGGGGGCGAACACTGAAGCTTTCTTT	CASSSPSQGANTEAFF
-	TRBV7-9	-	TRBJ2-7	TGTGCCAGCAGCTTTGGGCGGGGGCTGTACGAGCAGTACTTC	CASSFGRGLYEQYF
-	TRBV9	-	TRBJ2-2	TGTGCCAGCAGCCCTAGGACTTTTGCGAACACCGGGGAGCTGTTTTTT	CASSPRTFANTGELFF
TRBD2	TRBV5-6	-	TRBJ2-5	TGTGCCAGCAGCCCTAGCGGGGGGGGACGGTGGGAGACCCAGTACTTC	CASSPSGGGRWETQYF
TRBD1	TRBV29-1	-	TRBJ2-5	TGCAGCGTTGTAGGGGGCCGACAAGAGACCCAGTACTTC	CSVVGGRQETQYF
TRBD1	TRBV28	-	TRBJ1-2	TGTGCCAGCAGTCGAGACAGGGGCGGTGGCTACACCTTC	CASSRDRGGGYTF
TRBD1	TRBV19	-	TRBJ2-2	TGTGCCAGTAGGCCCAGGGGGTGGGGGCAGCCCGAGGGCACCGGGGAGCTGTTTTTT	CASRPRGWGQPEGTGELFF
TRBD2	TRBV12-5	few	TRBJ2-1	TGTGCTAGTGGTTTGTTGGGCAGGGAGGGACCCTACAATGAGCAGTTCTTC	CASGLLGREGPYNEQFF
TRBD1	TRBV7-9	-	TRBJ2-4	TGTGCCAGCAGCCCTAAGACAGGGGGTAGAGCCAAAAACATTCAGTACTTC	CASSPKTGGRAKNIQYF
-	TRBV6-6	-	TRBJ2-2	TGTGCCAGCAGCTCACAGGGGAACACCGGGGAGCTGTTTTTT	CASSSQGNTGELFF
-	TRBV5-1	-	TRBJ1-5	TGCGCCAGCTCACTAGCGGGAGAGCAGCCCCAGCATTTT	CASSLAGEQPQHF
-	TRBV5-8	-	TRBJ2-5	TGTGCCAGCAGCTTGATGATGCGCGCTGGGCGGACCCAGTACTTC	CASSLMMRAGRTQYF
TRBD1	TRBV18	few	TRBJ1-1	TGTGCCAGCTCAGCCGGGACAGGGAACACTGAAGCTTTCTTT	CASSAGTGNTEAFF
-	TRBV2	-	TRBJ1-5	TGTGCCAGCAGTGATTTAGTTCAGCCCCAGCATTTT	CASSDLVQPQHF
-	TRBV5-1	-	TRBJ1-6	TGCGCCAGCAGCACCGCGTCGTCAGGCCCAAATTCACCCCTCCACTTT	CASSTASSGPNSPLHF
TRBD1	TRBV4-1	-	TRBJ2-6	TGCGCCAGCAGCCAAGGAGGGACAGGCTCTGGGGCCAACGTCCTGACTTTC	CASSQGGTGSGANVLTF
-	TRBV6-5	-	TRBJ1-2	TGTGCCAGCAGTTACGAAATCAAGCGCTACACCTTC	CASSYEIKRYTF
-	TRBV7-2	-	TRBJ2-7	TGTGCCAGCAGCCTCGGACAGTTCTACGAGCAGTACTTC	CASSLGQFYEQYF
-	TRBV7-8	-	TRBJ2-1	TGTGCCAGCAGCCCTGCGGGACTCGGTGACAATGAGCAGTTCTTC	CASSPAGLGDNEQFF
-	TRBV6-1	-	TRBJ2-1	TGTGCCAGCAGTGAATATTCCGGCTCCTACAATGAGCAGTTCTTC	CASSEYSGSYNEQFF
-	TRBV2	-	TRBJ1-1	TGTGCCACCCAGGGCGTAGTGGAAGCTTTCTTT	CATQGVVEAFF
TRBD1	TRBV19	-	TRBJ1-3	TGTGCCAGTAGCCGACAGGGGAGAAATCGGGGAAACACCATATATTTT	CASSRQGRNRGNTIYF
-	TRBV2	-	TRBJ1-1	TGTGCCAGCAGTGTATTGACAGGGAACACTGAAGCTTTCTTT	CASSVLTGNTEAFF
TRBD2	TRBV6-5	-	TRBJ2-1	TGTGCCAGTGGGTTGCGGGGGGCACATGAGCAGTTCTTC	CASGLRGAHEQFF
TRBD1	TRBV29-1	-	TRBJ2-7	TGCAGCGTTGCTATCGGGACAGGATCTTCCTACGAGCAGTACTTC	CSVAIGTGSSYEQYF
TRBD1	TRBV6-6	-	TRBJ1-5	TGTGCCAGCAGTACCGGGACAGGGGATTGGGGTCAGCCCCAGCATTTT	CASSTGTGDWGQPQHF
-	TRBV1	-	TRBJ1-1	TGCACCAGCAGCCAAGATTCCGGGGACAGCCTTTTTGGGTCCGCCACTGAAGCTTTCTTT	CTSSQDSGDSLFGSATEAFF
-	TRBV25-1	-	TRBJ2-7	TGTGCCAGCGCCGCCGGGAACCCCTACGAGCAGTACTTC	CASAAGNPYEQYF
-	TRBV2	-	TRBJ2-1	TGTGCCAGCAGTGTGCAGGGGATCTCCTACAATGAGCAGTTCTTC	CASSVQGISYNEQFF
TRBD1	TRBV4-1	-	TRBJ2-7	TGCGCCAGCAGCCAAGAGAGGGACAGCCAGTACTTC	CASSQERDSQYF
-	TRBV9	-	TRBJ1-5	TGTGCCAGCAGTGGGTGGGGCAGCAATCAGCCCCAGCATTTT	CASSGWGSNQPQHF
TRBD2	TRBV25-1	-	TRBJ2-3	TGTGCCAGCAATCTGGGAGGGATGAATACGCAGTATTTT	CASNLGGMNTQYF
-	TRBV28	-	TRBJ1-1	TGTGCCAGCAGCACATCCTACACTGAAGCTTTCTTT	CASSTSYTEAFF
-	TRBV9	-	TRBJ2-1	TGTGCCAGCAGCGTAGCTGGGGGGGCCGAGCAGTTCTTC	CASSVAGGAEQFF
TRBD2	TRBV2	-	TRBJ2-3	TGTGCCAGCAGTGGAACTAGCGCTTACACAGATACGCAGTATTTT	CASSGTSAYTDTQYF